This passage covers 11 T cell receptor beta chains from one sample sequenced in a study of blood T cell repertoires in COVID-19. Measured with immunoSEQ multiplex PCR; TCRdb has only the in-frame clones, and not every one. The sample records roughly 330,000 clones, around 83% being singletons. The sequencing sample was made of peripheral blood. The receptors shown here come from a woman aged 50 to 60 with acute or convalescent COVID-19.

This clone was found once. This rearrangement joins TRBV2 to TRBJ2-1; no clear D gene. This CDR3 spans 13 amino acids. CDR1 is SNHLY, CDR2 FYNNEI, per germline. Deletions cut 5 bases from V and 8 bases from J, with 13 bases between. CDR3 DNA sequence: TGTGCCAGCAGTTACCGACCGAGCGATGAGCAGTTCTTC. It codes for CASSYRPSDEQFF.

This clone showed up many times. The sample holds other DNA sequences that translate to the same CDR3. The chain recombines TRBV5-6 with TRBJ1-5; perhaps TRBD1 as D (5 bases). The V gene's germline CDR1 is SGHDT and CDR2 YYEEEE. V lost 6 bases and J lost 2, with 12 bases in between. The CDR3 is 14 residues long. CDR3 residues: CASNNWGGNQPQHF. CDR3 nucleotides: TGTGCCAGCAACAACTGGGGGGGCAATCAGCCCCAGCATTTT.

The gene calls are TRBV19 and TRBJ2-3, with a weak D call TRBD1 (6 bases). The CDR3 is 13 amino acids. Germline values: CDR1 LNHDA, CDR2 SQIVND (reference sequence). Trimming took 2 bases from V and 4 from J, leaving 7 bases between them. The CDR3 DNA follows: TGTGCCAGTAGTATAAAGGGGGCAGATACGCAGTATTTT. Translation gives CASSIKGADTQYF.

This chain links TRBV11-2 with TRBJ2-7; TRBD2 matches 14 bases. Trimming took 3 bases from V and 3 from J; bases not matched to a gene: 4. The CDR3 has 16 residues. Germline values: CDR1 SGHAT, CDR2 FQNNGV. For the CDR3, the DNA is TGTGCCAGCAGCTTCGGACTAGCGGGAGGTGGCTACGAGCAGTACTTC. Translation gives CASSFGLAGGGYEQYF.

The chain is built from TRBV18 and TRBJ2-4, with D tentatively TRBD1 (6 bases). V lost 7 bases to trimming and J lost 0 bases, with 10 bases between them. Germline assignment: CDR1 KGHSH and CDR2 LQKENI. CDR3 length: 14 residues. This CDR3 reads CASLDSLAKNIQYF. In DNA, the CDR3 is TGTGCCAGCTTGGACAGCCTAGCCAAAAACATTCAGTACTTC.

J is TRBJ1-2 and V is TRBV27; D possibly corresponds to TRBD1 (6 bases). V lost 2 bases, J lost 7 bases, and 11 bases lay in between. Germline-derived CDR1 and CDR2 are MNHEY and SMNVEV (reference sequence). CDR3 length equals 13 residues. The CDR3 reads CASSLKGVGGYTF. The CDR3, as DNA: TGTGCCAGCAGTTTAAAGGGGGTGGGTGGCTACACCTTC.

This clone was detected a few times. The rearrangement uses TRBV5-1 and TRBJ1-4; D not certain. This CDR3 spans 15 amino acids. CDR1 and CDR2 (germline): SGHRS, YFSETQ. V was trimmed by 1 base and J by 0 bases, leaving 7 bases between them. CDR3 amino acids: CASSLTAATNEKLFF. The CDR3 nucleotides read TGCGCCAGCAGCTTGACGGCGGCAACTAATGAAAAACTGTTTTTT.

The gene calls are TRBV14 and TRBJ2-5; D call uncertain. Germline V gene data show CDR1 as SGHDN and CDR2 as FVKESK. The CDR3 runs 15 residues. The ends were cut back, 0 bases at V and 4 bases at J, with 12 bases in the middle. CDR3 DNA sequence: TGTGCCAGCAGCCAAGAACTCCAACTCGGAGAGACCCAGTACTTC. Encoded protein: CASSQELQLGETQYF. Together with reference TRBV14 and TRBJ2-5, the CDR3 gives the full variable domain: EAGVTQFPSHSVIEKGQTVTLRCDPISGHDNLYWYRRVMGKEIKFLLHFVKESKQDESGMPNNRFLAERTGGTYSTLKVQPAELEDSGVYFCASSQELQLGETQYFGPGTRLLVL.

This sequence joins TRBV24-1 and TRBJ2-1; weak D call: TRBD1 (5 bases). Trimming took 4 bases from V and 8 from J, leaving 11 bases between them. CDR1 is KGHDR and CDR2 is SFDVKD in the germline V gene. The CDR3 runs 13 residues. The CDR3 sequence is CATSEPGNDEQFF. The DNA of the CDR3 is TGTGCCACCAGTGAGCCAGGGAATGATGAGCAGTTCTTC.

The chain links TRBV7-2 to TRBJ2-7; 8 nucleotides align to TRBD2. V gave up 2 bases and J gave up 4 bases; unmatched junction bases: 7. The CDR3 loop spans 15 amino acids. Germline V gene lookup returns CDR1 SGHTA and CDR2 FQGNSA. CDR3 DNA sequence: TGTGCCAGCAGCTTACGGGCGGGAGGATTATACGAGCAGTACTTC. This gives the protein CASSLRAGGLYEQYF.

This chain connects TRBV5-1 to TRBJ2-3; 8 nucleotides align to TRBD2. The CDR3 runs 15 residues. Losses at the gene ends were 0 bases for V and 4 bases for J; bases not matched to a gene: 4. CDR1 is SGHRS and CDR2 is YFSETQ in the germline V gene. The CDR3 bases are TGCGCCAGCAGCTTGGCGGGGGGGCCCTCAGATACGCAGTATTTT. Translating gives CASSLAGGPSDTQYF. The entire variable domain, with the rest obtained from reference TRBV5-1 and TRBJ2-3, is as follows: KAGVTQTPRYLIKTRGQQVTLSCSPISGHRSVSWYQQTPGQGLQFLFEYFSETQRNKGNFPGRFSGRQFSNSRSEMNVSTLELGDSALYLCASSLAGGPSDTQYFGPGTRLTVL.